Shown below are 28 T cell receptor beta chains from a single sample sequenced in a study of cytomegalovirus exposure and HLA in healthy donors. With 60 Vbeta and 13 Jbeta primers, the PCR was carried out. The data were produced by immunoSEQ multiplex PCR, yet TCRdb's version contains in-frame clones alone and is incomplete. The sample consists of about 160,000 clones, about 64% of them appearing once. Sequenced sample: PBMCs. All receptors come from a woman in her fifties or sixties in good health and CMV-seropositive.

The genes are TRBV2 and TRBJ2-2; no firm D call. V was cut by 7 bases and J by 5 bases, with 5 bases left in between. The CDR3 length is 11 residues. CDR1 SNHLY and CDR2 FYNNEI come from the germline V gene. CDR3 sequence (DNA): TGTGCCAGCACACAGACCGGGGAGCTGTTTTTT. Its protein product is CASTQTGELFF.

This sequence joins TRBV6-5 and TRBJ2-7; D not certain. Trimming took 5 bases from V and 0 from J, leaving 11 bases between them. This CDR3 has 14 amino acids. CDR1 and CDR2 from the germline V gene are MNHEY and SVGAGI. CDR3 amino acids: CASSNNVYSYEQYF. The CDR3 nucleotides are TGTGCCAGCAGTAATAACGTCTACTCCTACGAGCAGTACTTC.

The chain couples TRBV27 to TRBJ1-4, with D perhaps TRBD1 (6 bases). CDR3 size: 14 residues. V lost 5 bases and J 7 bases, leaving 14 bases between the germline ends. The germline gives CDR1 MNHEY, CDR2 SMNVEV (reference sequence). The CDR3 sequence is CASSKQGGGEKLFF. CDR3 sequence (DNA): TGTGCCAGCAGTAAACAGGGTGGCGGTGAAAAACTGTTTTTT.

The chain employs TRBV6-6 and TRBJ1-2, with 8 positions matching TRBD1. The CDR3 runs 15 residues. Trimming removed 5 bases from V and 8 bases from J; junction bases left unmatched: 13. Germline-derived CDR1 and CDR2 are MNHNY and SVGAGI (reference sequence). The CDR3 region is CASSLPGGPSEGYTF. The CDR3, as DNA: TGTGCCAGCAGTCTCCCAGGGGGCCCCTCCGAGGGCTACACCTTC.

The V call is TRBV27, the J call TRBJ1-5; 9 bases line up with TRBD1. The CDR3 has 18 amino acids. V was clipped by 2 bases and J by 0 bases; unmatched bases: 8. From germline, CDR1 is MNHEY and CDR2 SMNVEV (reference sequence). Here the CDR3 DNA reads TGTGCCAGCAGTTTAGGGACAGGGCCTTTGAATAGCAATCAGCCCCAGCATTTT. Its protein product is CASSLGTGPLNSNQPQHF.

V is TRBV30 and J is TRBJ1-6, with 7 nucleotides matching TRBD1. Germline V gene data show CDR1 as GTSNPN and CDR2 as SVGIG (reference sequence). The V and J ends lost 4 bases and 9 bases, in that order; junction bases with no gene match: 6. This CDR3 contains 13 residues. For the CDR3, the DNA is TGTGCCTGGATCCGACAGGGAGGTTCACCCCTCCACTTT. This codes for CAWIRQGGSPLHF.

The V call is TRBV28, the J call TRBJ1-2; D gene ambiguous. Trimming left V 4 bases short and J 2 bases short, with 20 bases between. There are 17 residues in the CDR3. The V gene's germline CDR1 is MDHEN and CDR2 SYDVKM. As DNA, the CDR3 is TGTGCCAGCAGTTCCCCCGGGATTTCGATGTTAAACTATGGCTACACCTTC. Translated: CASSSPGISMLNYGYTF.

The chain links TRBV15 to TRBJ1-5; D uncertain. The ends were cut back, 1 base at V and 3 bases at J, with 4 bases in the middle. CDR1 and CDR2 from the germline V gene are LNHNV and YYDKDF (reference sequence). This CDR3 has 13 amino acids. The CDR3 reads CATSRGHNQPQHF. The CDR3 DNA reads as TGTGCCACCAGCAGAGGACACAATCAGCCCCAGCATTTT.

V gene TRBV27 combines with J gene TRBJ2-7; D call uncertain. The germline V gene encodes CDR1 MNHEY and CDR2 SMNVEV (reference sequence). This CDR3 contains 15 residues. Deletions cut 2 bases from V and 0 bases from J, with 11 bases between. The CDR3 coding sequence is TGTGCCAGCAGTTTAATGTCCCCTACCTCCTACGAGCAGTACTTC. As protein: CASSLMSPTSYEQYF.

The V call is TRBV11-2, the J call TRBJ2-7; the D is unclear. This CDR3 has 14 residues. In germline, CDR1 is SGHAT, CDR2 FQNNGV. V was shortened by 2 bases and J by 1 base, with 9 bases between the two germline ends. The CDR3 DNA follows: TGTGCCAGCAGCTTAAGGCTAGTTTCCTACGAGCAGTACTTC. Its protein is CASSLRLVSYEQYF. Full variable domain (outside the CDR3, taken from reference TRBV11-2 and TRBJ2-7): EAGVAQSPRYKIIEKRQSVAFWCNPISGHATLYWYQQILGQGPKLLIQFQNNGVVDDSQLPKDRFSAERLKGVDSTLKIQPAKLEDSAVYLCASSLRLVSYEQYFGPGTRLTVT.

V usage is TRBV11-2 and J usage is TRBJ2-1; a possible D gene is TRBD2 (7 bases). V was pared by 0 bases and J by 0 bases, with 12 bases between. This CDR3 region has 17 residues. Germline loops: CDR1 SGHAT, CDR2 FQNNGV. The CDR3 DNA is TGTGCCAGCAGCTTAGATCGGGGGGCTAGCTCCTACAATGAGCAGTTCTTC. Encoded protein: CASSLDRGASSYNEQFF.

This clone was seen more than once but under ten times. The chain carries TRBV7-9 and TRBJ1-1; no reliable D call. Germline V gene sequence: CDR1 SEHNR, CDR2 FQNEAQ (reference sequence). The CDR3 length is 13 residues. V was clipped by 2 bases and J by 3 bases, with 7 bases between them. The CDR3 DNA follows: TGTGCCAGCAGCTTACGGGTCGACACTGAAGCTTTCTTT. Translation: CASSLRVDTEAFF.

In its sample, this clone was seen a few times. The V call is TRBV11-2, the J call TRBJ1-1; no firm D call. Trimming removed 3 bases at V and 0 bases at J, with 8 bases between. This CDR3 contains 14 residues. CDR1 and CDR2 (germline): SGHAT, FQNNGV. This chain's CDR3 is CASSFESLNTEAFF. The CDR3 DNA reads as TGTGCCAGCAGCTTCGAAAGCCTGAACACTGAAGCTTTCTTT.

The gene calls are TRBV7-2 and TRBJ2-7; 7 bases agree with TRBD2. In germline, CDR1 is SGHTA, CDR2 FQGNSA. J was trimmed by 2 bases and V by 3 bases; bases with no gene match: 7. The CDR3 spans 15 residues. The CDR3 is CASSLAGLSAYEQYF. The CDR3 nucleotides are TGTGCCAGCAGCTTGGCGGGACTAAGCGCCTACGAGCAGTACTTC.

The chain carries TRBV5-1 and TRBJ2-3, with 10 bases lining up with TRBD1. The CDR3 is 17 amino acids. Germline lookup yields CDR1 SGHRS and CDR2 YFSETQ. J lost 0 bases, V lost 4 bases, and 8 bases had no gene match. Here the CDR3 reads CASSISTGGGSTDTQYF. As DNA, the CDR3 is TGCGCCAGCAGCATTTCGACAGGGGGCGGGAGCACAGATACGCAGTATTTT. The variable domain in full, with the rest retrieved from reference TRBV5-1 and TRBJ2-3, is KAGVTQTPRYLIKTRGQQVTLSCSPISGHRSVSWYQQTPGQGLQFLFEYFSETQRNKGNFPGRFSGRQFSNSRSEMNVSTLELGDSALYLCASSISTGGGSTDTQYFGPGTRLTVL.

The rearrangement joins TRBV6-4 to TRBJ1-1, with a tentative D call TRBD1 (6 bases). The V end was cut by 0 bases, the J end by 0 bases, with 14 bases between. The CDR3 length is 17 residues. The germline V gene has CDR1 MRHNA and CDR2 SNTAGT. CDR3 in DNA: TGTGCCAGCAGTGACTCGAGTCTACAGGGTATGAACACTGAAGCTTTCTTT. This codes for CASSDSSLQGMNTEAFF.

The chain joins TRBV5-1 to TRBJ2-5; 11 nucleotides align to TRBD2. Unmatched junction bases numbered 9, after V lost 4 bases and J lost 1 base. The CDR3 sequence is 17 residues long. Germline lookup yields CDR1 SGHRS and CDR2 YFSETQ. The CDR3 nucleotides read TGCGCCAGCAGCCTATCCGGGACTAGCGGTTTCCAAGAGACCCAGTACTTC. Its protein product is CASSLSGTSGFQETQYF.

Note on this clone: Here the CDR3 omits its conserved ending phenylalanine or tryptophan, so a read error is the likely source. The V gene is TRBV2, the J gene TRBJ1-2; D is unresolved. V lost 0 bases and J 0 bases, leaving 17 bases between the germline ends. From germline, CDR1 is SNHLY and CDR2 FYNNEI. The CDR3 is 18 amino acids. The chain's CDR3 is CASSEALGLRESNYGYTL. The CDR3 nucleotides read TGTGCCAGCAGTGAAGCGCTTGGCCTACGGGAATCTAACTATGGCTACACCCTC.

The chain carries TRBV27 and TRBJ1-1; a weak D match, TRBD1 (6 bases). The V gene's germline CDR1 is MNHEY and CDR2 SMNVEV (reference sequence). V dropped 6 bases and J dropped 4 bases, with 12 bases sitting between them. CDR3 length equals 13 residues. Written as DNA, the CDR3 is TGTGCCAGCAGGCAACAGGGCCCCACTGAAGCTTTCTTT. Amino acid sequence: CASRQQGPTEAFF.

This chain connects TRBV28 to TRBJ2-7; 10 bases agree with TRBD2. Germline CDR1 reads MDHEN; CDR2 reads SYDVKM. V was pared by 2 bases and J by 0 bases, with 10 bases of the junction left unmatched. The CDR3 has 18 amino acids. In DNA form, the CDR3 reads TGTGCCAGCAGTTTAAGAACTAGCGGGACCTTGAGCTCCTACGAGCAGTACTTC. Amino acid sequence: CASSLRTSGTLSSYEQYF.

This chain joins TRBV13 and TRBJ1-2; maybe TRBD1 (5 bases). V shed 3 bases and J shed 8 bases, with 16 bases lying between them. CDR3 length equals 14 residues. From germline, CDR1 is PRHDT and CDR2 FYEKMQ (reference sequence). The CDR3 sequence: CASSFRRRGYGYTF. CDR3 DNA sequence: TGTGCCAGCAGCTTTAGAAGGAGGGGATACGGCTACACCTTC.

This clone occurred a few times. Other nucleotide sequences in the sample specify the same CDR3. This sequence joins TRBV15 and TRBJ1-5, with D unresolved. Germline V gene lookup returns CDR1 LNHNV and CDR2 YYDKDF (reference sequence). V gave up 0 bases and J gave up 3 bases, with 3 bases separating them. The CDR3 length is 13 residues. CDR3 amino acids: CATSRDLNQPQHF. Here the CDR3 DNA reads TGTGCCACCAGCAGAGACCTCAATCAGCCCCAGCATTTT.

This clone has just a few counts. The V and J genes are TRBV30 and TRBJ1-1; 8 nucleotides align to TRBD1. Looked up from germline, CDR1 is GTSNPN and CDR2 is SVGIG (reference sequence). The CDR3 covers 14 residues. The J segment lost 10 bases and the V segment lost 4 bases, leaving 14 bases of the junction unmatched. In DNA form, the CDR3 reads TGTGCCTGGACCATAACCCCCGGGACAGGACCAGCTTTCTTT. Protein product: CAWTITPGTGPAFF.

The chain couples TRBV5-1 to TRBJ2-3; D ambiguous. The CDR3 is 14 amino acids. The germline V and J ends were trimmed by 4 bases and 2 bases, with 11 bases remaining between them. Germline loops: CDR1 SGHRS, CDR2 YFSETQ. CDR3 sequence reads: CASSPGSFTDTQYF. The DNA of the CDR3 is TGCGCCAGCAGCCCCGGTTCTTTCACAGATACGCAGTATTTT.

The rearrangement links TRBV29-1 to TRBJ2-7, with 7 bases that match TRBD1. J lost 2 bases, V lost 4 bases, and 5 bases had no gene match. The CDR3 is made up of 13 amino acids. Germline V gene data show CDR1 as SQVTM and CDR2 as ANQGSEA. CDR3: CSVVWDRPYEQYF. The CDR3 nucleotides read TGCAGCGTTGTGTGGGACAGACCCTACGAGCAGTACTTC.

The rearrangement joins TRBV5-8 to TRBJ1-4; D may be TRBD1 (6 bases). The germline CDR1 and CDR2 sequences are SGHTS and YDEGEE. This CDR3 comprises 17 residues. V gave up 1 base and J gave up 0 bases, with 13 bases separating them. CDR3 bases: TGTGCCAGCAGCTTGTTCGCGCGGACAGCAACTAATGAAAAACTGTTTTTT. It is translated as CASSLFARTATNEKLFF.

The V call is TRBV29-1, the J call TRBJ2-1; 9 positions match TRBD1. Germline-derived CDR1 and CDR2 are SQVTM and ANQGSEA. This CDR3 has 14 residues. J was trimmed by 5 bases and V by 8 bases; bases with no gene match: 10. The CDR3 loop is CSSTGGRENNEQFF. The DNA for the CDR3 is TGCAGCTCTACAGGGGGCAGGGAGAACAATGAGCAGTTCTTC.

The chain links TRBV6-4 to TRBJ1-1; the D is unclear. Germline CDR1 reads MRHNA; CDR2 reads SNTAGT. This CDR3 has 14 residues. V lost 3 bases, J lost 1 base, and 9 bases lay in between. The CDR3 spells CASSEGGPNTEAFF. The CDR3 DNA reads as TGTGCCAGCAGTGAAGGAGGGCCGAACACTGAAGCTTTCTTT.